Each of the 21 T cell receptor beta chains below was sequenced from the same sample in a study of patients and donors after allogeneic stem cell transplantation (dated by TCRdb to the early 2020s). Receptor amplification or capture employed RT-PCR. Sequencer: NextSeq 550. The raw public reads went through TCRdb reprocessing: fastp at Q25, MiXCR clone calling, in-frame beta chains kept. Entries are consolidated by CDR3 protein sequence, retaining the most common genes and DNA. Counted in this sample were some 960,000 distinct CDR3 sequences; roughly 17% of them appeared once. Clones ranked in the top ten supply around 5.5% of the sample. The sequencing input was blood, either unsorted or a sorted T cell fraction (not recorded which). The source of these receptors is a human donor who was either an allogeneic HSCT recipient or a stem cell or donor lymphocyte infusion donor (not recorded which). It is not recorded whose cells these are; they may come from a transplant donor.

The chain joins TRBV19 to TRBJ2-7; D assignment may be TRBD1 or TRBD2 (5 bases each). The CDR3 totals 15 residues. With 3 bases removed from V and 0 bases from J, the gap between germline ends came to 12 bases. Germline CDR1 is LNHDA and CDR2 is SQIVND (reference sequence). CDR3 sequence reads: CASSMRFGASYEQYF. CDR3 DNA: TGTGCCAGTAGTATGAGATTCGGGGCCTCCTACGAGCAGTACTTC.

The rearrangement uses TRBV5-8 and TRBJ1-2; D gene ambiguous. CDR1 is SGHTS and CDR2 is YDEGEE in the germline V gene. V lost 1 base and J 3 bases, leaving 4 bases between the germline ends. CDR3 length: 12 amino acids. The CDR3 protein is CASSLIYYGYTF. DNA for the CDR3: TGTGCCAGCAGCTTGATCTACTATGGCTACACCTTC.

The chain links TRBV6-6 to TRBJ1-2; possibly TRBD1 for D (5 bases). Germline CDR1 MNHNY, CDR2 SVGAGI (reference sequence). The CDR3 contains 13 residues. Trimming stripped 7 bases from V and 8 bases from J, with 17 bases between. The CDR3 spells CASKLRQGSGYTF. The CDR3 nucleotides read TGTGCCAGCAAATTACGTCAGGGATCGGGCTACACCTTC.

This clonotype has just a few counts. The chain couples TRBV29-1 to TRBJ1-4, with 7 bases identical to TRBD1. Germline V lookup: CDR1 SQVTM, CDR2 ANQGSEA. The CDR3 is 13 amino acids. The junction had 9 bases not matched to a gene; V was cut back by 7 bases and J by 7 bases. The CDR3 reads CSARQGGVEKLFF. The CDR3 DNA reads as TGCAGCGCTAGACAGGGTGGCGTTGAAAAACTGTTTTTT.

Written as DNA, the CDR3 is TGCAGTGCTTACACAACCGGGACAGGGTCCTACAATGAGCAGTTCTTC. It codes for CSAYTTGTGSYNEQFF. The chain employs TRBV20-1 and TRBJ2-1; 9 bases agree with TRBD1. The CDR3 is 16 residues long. Germline trimming cut 5 bases from V and 1 base from J; bases unmatched to any gene: 9. Looked up from germline, CDR1 is DFQATT and CDR2 is SNEGSKA (reference sequence).

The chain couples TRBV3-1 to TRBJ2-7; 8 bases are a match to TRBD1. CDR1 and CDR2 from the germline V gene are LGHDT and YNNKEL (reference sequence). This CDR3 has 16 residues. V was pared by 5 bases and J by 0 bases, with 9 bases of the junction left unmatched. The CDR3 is CASSVPTGARSYEQYF. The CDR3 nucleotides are TGTGCCAGCAGCGTACCGACAGGGGCCCGCTCCTACGAGCAGTACTTC.

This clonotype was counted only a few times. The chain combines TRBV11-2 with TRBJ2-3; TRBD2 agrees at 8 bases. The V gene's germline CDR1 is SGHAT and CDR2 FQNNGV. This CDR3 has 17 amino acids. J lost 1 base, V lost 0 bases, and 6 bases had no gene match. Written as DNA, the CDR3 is TGTGCCAGCAGCTTAGATACTAGCGGAGTCGGCACAGATACGCAGTATTTT. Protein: CASSLDTSGVGTDTQYF.

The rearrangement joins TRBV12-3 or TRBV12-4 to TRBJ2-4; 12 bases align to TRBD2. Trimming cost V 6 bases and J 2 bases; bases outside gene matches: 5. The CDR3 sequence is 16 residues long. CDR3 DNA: TGTGCCAGCAGACCACTAGCGGGAGGTCCCAAAAACATTCAGTACTTC. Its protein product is CASRPLAGGPKNIQYF.

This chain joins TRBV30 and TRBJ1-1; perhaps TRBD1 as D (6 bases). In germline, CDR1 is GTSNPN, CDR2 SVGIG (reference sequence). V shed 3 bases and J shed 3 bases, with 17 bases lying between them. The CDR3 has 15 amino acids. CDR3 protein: CAWSDLQGRDTEAFF. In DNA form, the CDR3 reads TGTGCCTGGAGCGACCTACAGGGTAGGGACACTGAAGCTTTCTTT.

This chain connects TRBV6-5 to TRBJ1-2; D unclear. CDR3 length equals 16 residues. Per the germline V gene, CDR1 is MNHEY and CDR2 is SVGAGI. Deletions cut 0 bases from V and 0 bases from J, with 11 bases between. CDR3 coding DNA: TGTGCCAGCAGTTACTCTTTGGACGGATCTAACTATGGCTACACCTTC. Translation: CASSYSLDGSNYGYTF.

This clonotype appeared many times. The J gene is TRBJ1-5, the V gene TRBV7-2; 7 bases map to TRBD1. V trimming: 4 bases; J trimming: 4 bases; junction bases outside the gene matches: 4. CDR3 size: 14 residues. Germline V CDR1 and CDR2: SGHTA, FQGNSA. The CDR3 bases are TGTGCCAGCAGCTCCCGACAGGGAAATCAGCCCCAGCATTTT. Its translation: CASSSRQGNQPQHF.

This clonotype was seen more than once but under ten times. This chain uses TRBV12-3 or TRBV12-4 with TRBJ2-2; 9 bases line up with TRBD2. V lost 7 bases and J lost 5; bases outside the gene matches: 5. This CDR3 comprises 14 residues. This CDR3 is CASTLGLATGELFF. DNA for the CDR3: TGTGCCAGCACCCTTGGACTAGCGACCGGGGAGCTGTTTTTT.

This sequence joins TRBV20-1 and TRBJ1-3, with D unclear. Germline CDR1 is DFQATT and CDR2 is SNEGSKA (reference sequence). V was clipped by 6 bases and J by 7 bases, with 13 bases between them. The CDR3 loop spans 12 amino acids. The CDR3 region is CSARLRVNTIYF. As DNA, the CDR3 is TGCAGTGCCCGCCTAAGAGTTAACACCATATATTTT.

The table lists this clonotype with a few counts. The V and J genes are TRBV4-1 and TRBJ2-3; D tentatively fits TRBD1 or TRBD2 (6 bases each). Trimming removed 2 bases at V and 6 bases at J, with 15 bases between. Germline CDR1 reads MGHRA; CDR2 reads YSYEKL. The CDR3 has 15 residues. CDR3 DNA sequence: TGCGCCAGCAGCCAATACAGGGACTTGTCGGATACGCAGTATTTT. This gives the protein CASSQYRDLSDTQYF.

CDR3 DNA: TGTGCCAGCAGCCCTCGGGTTGGTGCCCAGTACTTC. It encodes CASSPRVGAQYF. The chain joins TRBV7-2 to TRBJ2-7; D ambiguous. This CDR3 is built from 12 residues. Germline loops: CDR1 SGHTA, CDR2 FQGNSA. Trimming took 5 bases from V and 10 from J, leaving 15 bases between them.

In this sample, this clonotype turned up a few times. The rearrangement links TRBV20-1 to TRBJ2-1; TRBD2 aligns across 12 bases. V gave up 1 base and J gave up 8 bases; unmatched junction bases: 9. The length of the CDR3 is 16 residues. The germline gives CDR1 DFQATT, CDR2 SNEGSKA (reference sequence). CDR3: CSARGPTSGRMDEQFF. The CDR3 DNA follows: TGCAGTGCTAGAGGCCCTACTAGCGGGAGGATGGATGAGCAGTTCTTC.

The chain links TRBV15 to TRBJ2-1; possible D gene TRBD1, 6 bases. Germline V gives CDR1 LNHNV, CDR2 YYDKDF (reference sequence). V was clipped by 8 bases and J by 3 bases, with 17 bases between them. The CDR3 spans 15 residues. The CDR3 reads CATVLQGLNYNEQFF. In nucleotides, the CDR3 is TGTGCCACCGTTCTCCAGGGGCTTAACTACAATGAGCAGTTCTTC.

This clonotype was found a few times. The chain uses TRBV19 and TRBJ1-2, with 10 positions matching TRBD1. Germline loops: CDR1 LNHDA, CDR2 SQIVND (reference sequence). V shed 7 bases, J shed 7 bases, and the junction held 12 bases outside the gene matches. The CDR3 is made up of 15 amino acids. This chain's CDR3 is CASTLVTGGVGGYTF. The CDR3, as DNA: TGTGCCAGTACCCTGGTGACAGGGGGCGTAGGTGGCTACACCTTC.

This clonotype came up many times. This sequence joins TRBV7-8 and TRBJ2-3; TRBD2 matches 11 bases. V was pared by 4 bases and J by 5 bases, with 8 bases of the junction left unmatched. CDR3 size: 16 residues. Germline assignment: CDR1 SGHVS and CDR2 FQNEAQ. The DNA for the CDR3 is TGTGCCAGCAGCTCCTCTAGCGGGGGGTGGATAGATACGCAGTATTTT. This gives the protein CASSSSSGGWIDTQYF.

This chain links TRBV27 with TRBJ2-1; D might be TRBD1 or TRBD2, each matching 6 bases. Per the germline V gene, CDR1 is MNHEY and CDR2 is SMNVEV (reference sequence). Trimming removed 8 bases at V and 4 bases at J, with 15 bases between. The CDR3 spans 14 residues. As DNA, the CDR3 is TGTGCCAGCGCTCTCGGGGGCGGGTACAATGAGCAGTTCTTC. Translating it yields CASALGGGYNEQFF.

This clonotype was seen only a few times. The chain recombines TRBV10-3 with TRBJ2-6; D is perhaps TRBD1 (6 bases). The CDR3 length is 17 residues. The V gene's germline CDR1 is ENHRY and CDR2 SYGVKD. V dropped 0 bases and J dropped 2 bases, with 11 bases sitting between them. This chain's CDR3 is CAISESQGSAGANVLTF. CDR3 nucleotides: TGTGCCATCAGTGAGTCGCAGGGGTCGGCTGGGGCCAACGTCCTGACTTTC.